A few counts support the clone carrying this TCR beta chain. The entry originates in a study of blood T cells in healthy people across ages. Primers used in a second PCR of roughly 7 to 11 cycles were a sample-barcoded 5' primer and a J-beta primer mix. TCRdb passed the 5' RACE reads through MiXCR, listing each CDR3 protein once. The table has around 690,000 distinct CDR3 sequences, around three fifths seen once. Trimming cost V 0 bases and J 0 bases, with 6 bases left between them. Per germline, CDR1 LGHNA and CDR2 YNFKEQ. The CDR3 is made up of 16 amino acids. This receptor was obtained from a man in his 60s in good health. This chain connects TRBV4-2 to TRBJ1-6, with TRBD1 as a possible D gene (6 bases). Source material: blood. The DNA for the CDR3 is TGTGCCAGCAGCCAAGACAGGGGCTCCTATAATTCACCCCTCCACTTT. It is translated as CASSQDRGSYNSPLHF.